This T cell receptor beta chain appears in the sequencing data of a study of control samples from healthy donors and cancer patients. Measured with immunoSEQ multiplex PCR; TCRdb has only the in-frame clones, and not every one. Among roughly 400,000 clones listed, 80% to 95% were seen once. The ends were cut back, 0 bases at V and 5 bases at J, with 14 bases in the middle. This CDR3 has 15 amino acids. Germline V CDR1 and CDR2: SGHRS, YFSETQ. Sequencing input: PBMCs. The TCR was taken from a man aged 35 to 55 with head and neck cancer. The V and J genes are TRBV5-1 and TRBJ1-2, with D hard to call. The CDR3 sequence is CASSLEGALGYGYTF. DNA for the CDR3: TGCGCCAGCAGCTTGGAGGGAGCCTTAGGGTATGGCTACACCTTC.